The next 5 T cell receptor beta chains were all read from a single sample in a study of blood T cell repertoires in COVID-19. The repertoire was sequenced with immunoSEQ multiplex PCR; TCRdb's copy has only in-frame clones and lacks some. The profile shows about 230,000 clones, roughly 89% of them singletons. Sequencing input: PBMCs or T cells enriched from blood (not recorded which). The receptors shown here come from a woman aged 25 to 39 with acute COVID-19.

The chain recombines TRBV24-1 with TRBJ2-1; 11 positions agree with TRBD1. This CDR3 region has 15 residues. The junction had 6 bases not matched to a gene; V was cut back by 4 bases and J by 8 bases. The germline CDR1 and CDR2 sequences are KGHDR and SFDVKD. The CDR3: CATSEGQGGTYEQFF. As DNA, the CDR3 is TGTGCCACCAGTGAGGGACAGGGGGGCACTTATGAGCAGTTCTTC.

The chain is built from TRBV19 and TRBJ1-5, with 8 bases that match TRBD1. The germline V gene encodes CDR1 LNHDA and CDR2 SQIVND (reference sequence). With V trimmed by 5 bases and J by 7 bases, 7 bases remained unmatched. CDR3 length equals 14 residues. In DNA form, the CDR3 reads TGTGCCAGTAGTCCCGGGCAGGGGGCCCAGCCCCAGCATTTT. Translating it yields CASSPGQGAQPQHF.

The chain employs TRBV2 and TRBJ1-2; perhaps TRBD1 as D (6 bases). Germline-derived CDR1 and CDR2 are SNHLY and FYNNEI. The V end was cut by 4 bases, the J end by 6 bases, with 9 bases between. CDR3 length equals 12 residues. The DNA for the CDR3 is TGTGCCAGCAGTGGAACAGGGAATGGCTACACCTTC. As protein: CASSGTGNGYTF. The whole variable domain, filled in from reference TRBV2 and TRBJ1-2, reads EPEVTQTPSHQVTQMGQEVILRCVPISNHLYFYWYRQILGQKVEFLVSFYNNEISEKSEIFDDQFSVERPDGSNFTLKIRSTKLEDSAMYFCASSGTGNGYTFGSGTRLTVV.

This rearrangement joins TRBV6-5 to TRBJ2-1; D gene uncertain. Deletions cut 6 bases from V and 10 bases from J, with 13 bases between. The V gene's germline CDR1 is MNHEY and CDR2 SVGAGI. CDR3 length equals 12 residues. This CDR3 is CASRTTGGEQFF. Written as DNA, the CDR3 is TGTGCCAGCAGAACGACCGGCGGCGAGCAGTTCTTC.

The gene calls are TRBV28 and TRBJ2-5; D may be TRBD2 (5 bases). CDR1 is MDHEN, CDR2 SYDVKM, per germline. Trimming stripped 6 bases from V and 2 bases from J, with 13 bases between. This CDR3 contains 14 residues. CDR3 region: CASRLTLDQETQYF. DNA for the CDR3: TGTGCCAGCAGATTAACACTAGATCAAGAGACCCAGTACTTC.